In this sample, the clone carrying this T cell receptor beta chain turned up a few times. Its antigen is undetermined. This entry is derived from a study of T-cell memory formation after mild COVID-19. The authors produced TCR alpha and TCR beta cDNA libraries with sample barcodes and UMIs by 5'RACE using constant-segment primers. TCRdb recomputed calls from the 5' RACE reads with MiXCR, one row per CDR3 protein. The profile shows roughly 250,000 distinct CDR3 sequences, about 17% of them singletons. Study-level results: Clones that contracted from day 15 to 85 had balanced CD4/CD8; later expanders were CD4+ biased. The SARS-CoV-2 specificity of second-wave clones reaching peak at day 37 remained unverified. Of the contracting clones, CD4+ ones lay mainly in CM and EM, and CD8+ ones in EMRA.

The receptor comes from a man between 18 and 35 years old who had mild COVID-19 (a few samples of this study predate the infection). Cell type and time point are not known. Material for sequencing was PBMCs or a T cell subset sorted from them (not recorded which).

In nucleotides, the CDR3 is TGTGCCAGCAGAGTAGGTGAAGCTTTCTTT. Its protein product is CASRVGEAFF. The chain links TRBV6-6 to TRBJ1-1; no clear D gene. The CDR3 covers 10 residues. CDR1 MNHNY and CDR2 SVGAGI come from the germline V gene (reference sequence). Trimming took off 6 bases at V and 7 bases at J, with 6 bases between the two ends.